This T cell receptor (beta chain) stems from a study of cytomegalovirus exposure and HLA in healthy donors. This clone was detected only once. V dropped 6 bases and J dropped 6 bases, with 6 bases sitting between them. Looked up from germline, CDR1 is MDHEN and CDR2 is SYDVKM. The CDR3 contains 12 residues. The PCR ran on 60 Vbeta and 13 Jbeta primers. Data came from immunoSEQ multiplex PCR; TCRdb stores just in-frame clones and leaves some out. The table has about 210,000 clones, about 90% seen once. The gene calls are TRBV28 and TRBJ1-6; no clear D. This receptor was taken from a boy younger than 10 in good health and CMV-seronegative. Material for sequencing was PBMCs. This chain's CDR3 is CASRPTNSPLHF. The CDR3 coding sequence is TGTGCCAGCAGACCTACTAATTCACCCCTCCACTTT.